This paragraph reports one T cell receptor (beta chain). The sample belongs to a study of blood T cell repertoires in COVID-19. CDR1 LNHDA and CDR2 SQIVND come from the germline V gene (reference sequence). This CDR3 comprises 17 residues. V was clipped by 6 bases and J by 4 bases; unmatched bases: 14. The protocol was immunoSEQ multiplex PCR, while the TCRdb copy is restricted to in-frame clones and leaves out a portion. The top ten clones hold 1.5% to 2% of a sample with more than 250,000 clones, around 89% of them seen once. This receptor was taken from a woman in her thirties with COVID-19, enrolled during active disease. The source material was peripheral blood. The chain has TRBV19 and TRBJ2-2; 7 bases fit TRBD2. The CDR3 sequence: CASREWAGREGTGELFF. The CDR3 DNA reads as TGTGCCAGTAGAGAGTGGGCGGGGAGGGAAGGCACCGGGGAGCTGTTTTTT.